The 29 T cell receptor beta chains listed next were all sequenced from one sample in a study of T cell repertoires in cytomegalovirus infection (dated by TCRdb to about 2019). These reads were obtained on an Illumina HiSeq 1500. TCRdb passed the public sequencing reads through fastp at Q25 and MiXCR, retaining productive beta sequences. One record per CDR3 amino acid sequence lists the most common genes and DNA. The sample yields 450,000 to 550,000 distinct CDR3 sequences; 15% to 20% were counted once. More than 20% of the sample is held by the ten biggest clonotypes. Material for sequencing was CD8+ T cells from PBMCs. The source of these receptors is a human donor in good health (CMV status not recorded). Some clones in this sample may be carry-over from other donors' samples.

Notes on this clonotype: A much larger clone differs from this one at a single base, so this may be a read error. This chain joins TRBV11-2 and TRBJ2-7; 8 bases agree with TRBD1. The CDR3 length is 15 residues. Trimming cost V 1 base and J 3 bases; bases outside gene matches: 5. Germline V gene data show CDR1 as SGHAT and CDR2 as FQNNGV. The CDR3 sequence is CASSLAGQGYYEQYF. Here the CDR3 DNA reads TGTGCCAGCAGCTTAGCCGGACAGGGCTACTACGAGCAGTACTTC.

This clonotype was detected ten times or more. V usage is TRBV29-1 and J usage is TRBJ2-2; TRBD2 aligns across 9 bases. The trim removed 3 bases at V and 4 bases at J, leaving 6 bases unmatched. Germline-derived CDR1 and CDR2 are SQVTM and ANQGSEA. The length of the CDR3 is 15 residues. CDR3 sequence reads: CSVESLAGLTGELFF. DNA of the CDR3: TGCAGCGTTGAGAGTCTAGCGGGACTCACCGGGGAGCTGTTTTTT.

This chain uses TRBV27 with TRBJ2-5, with a possible D match to TRBD2 (5 bases). From germline, CDR1 is MNHEY and CDR2 SMNVEV (reference sequence). The CDR3 runs 13 residues. The V and J ends lost 2 bases and 2 bases respectively, with 6 bases between them. The CDR3 DNA reads as TGTGCCAGCAGTTTACGGGAACAAGAGACCCAGTACTTC. Translation gives CASSLREQETQYF.

This clonotype was observed many times. As DNA, the CDR3 is TGTGCCAGCAGTTTACGAGCCGATAACTCCTACAATGAGCAGTTCTTC. Its protein is CASSLRADNSYNEQFF. V gene TRBV12-3 or TRBV12-4 combines with J gene TRBJ2-1; D gene uncertain. Trimming shortened V by 2 bases and J by 0 bases, and 11 bases separated the two germline ends. This CDR3 contains 16 residues.

This clonotype was counted between two and nine times. Relative to the germline gene, one junction end is altered; a read error may explain this. CDR3 coding DNA: TGTGCCAGCAGCCAATCTCAGTATGGCTACACCTTC. Amino acid sequence: CASSQSQYGYTF. The chain is built from TRBV4-1 and TRBJ1-2; D unclear. The germline gives CDR1 MGHRA, CDR2 YSYEKL. CDR3 size: 12 residues.

This clonotype showed up many times. The genes are TRBV28 and TRBJ2-7; perhaps TRBD2 as D (6 bases). Looked up from germline, CDR1 is MDHEN and CDR2 is SYDVKM. The germline V and J ends were trimmed by 5 bases and 4 bases, with 15 bases remaining between them. This CDR3 contains 14 residues. The CDR3 coding sequence is TGTGCCAGCAGTCCGACGGGGGAAAGTTACGAGCAGTACTTC. Encoded protein: CASSPTGESYEQYF. Supplemented by reference TRBV28 and TRBJ2-7, the full variable domain reads DVKVTQSSRYLVKRTGEKVFLECVQDMDHENMFWYRQDPGLGLRLIYFSYDVKMKEKGDIPEGYSVSREKKERFSLILESASTNQTSMYLCASSPTGESYEQYFGPGTRLTVT.

The chain joins TRBV13 to TRBJ1-6, with unresolved D. This CDR3 has 17 residues. Germline V lookup: CDR1 PRHDT, CDR2 FYEKMQ (reference sequence). V was clipped by 4 bases and J by 0 bases, with 13 bases between them. The CDR3 spells CASSYGRTSSYNSPLHF. Here the CDR3 DNA reads TGTGCCAGCAGCTACGGCAGGACGAGCTCCTATAATTCACCCCTCCACTTT.

This clonotype has a handful of counts. The V gene is TRBV12-3 or TRBV12-4, the J gene TRBJ1-2; 9 nucleotides match TRBD1. The CDR3 covers 13 residues. The J segment lost 4 bases and the V segment lost 9 bases, leaving 6 bases of the junction unmatched. As DNA, the CDR3 is TGTGCCAGTTTAGGACAGGGGCCCTATGGCTACACCTTC. The encoded protein is CASLGQGPYGYTF.

This clonotype came up many times. The chain couples TRBV7-9 to TRBJ2-3; 9 bases are shared with TRBD2. Germline CDR1 is SEHNR and CDR2 is FQNEAQ (reference sequence). CDR3 length: 16 amino acids. Germline trimming cut 3 bases from V and 2 bases from J; bases unmatched to any gene: 6. The CDR3 sequence is CASSFGTSSDTDTQYF. The CDR3, as DNA: TGTGCCAGCAGCTTTGGGACTAGCAGTGACACAGATACGCAGTATTTT.

This clonotype was found many times. The chain links TRBV7-9 to TRBJ2-5; TRBD1 agrees at 10 bases. The CDR3 consists of 16 residues. Germline CDR1 and CDR2: SEHNR and FQNEAQ (reference sequence). V trimming: 4 bases; J trimming: 1 base; junction bases outside the gene matches: 6. The CDR3 here is CASSSRDRGFQETQYF. In DNA form, the CDR3 reads TGTGCCAGCAGCTCCCGGGACAGGGGATTCCAAGAGACCCAGTACTTC.

The CDR3 DNA sequence: TGTGCCCGAAAAGGGGGACAGGGCCCTAATGAGCAGTTCTTC. It codes for CARKGGQGPNEQFF. This sequence joins TRBV30 and TRBJ2-1; 9 bases line up with TRBD1. Germline loops: CDR1 GTSNPN, CDR2 SVGIG (reference sequence). With V trimmed by 8 bases and J by 7 bases, 12 bases remained unmatched. The CDR3 extends over 14 amino acids. The variable domain in full, completed from reference TRBV30 and TRBJ2-1, reads SQTIHQWPATLVQPVGSPLSLECTVEGTSNPNLYWYRQAAGRGLQLLFYSVGIGQISSEVPQNLSASRPQDRQFILSSKKLLLSDSGFYLCARKGGQGPNEQFFGPGTRLTVL.

Many counts were recorded for this clonotype. V usage is TRBV7-6 and J usage is TRBJ1-1, with no clear D. CDR3 length: 15 amino acids. The V end was cut by 0 bases, the J end by 0 bases, with 8 bases between. CDR1 is SGHVS and CDR2 is FNYEAQ in the germline V gene. CDR3 nucleotides: TGTGCCAGCAGCTTAGCGGGAGACATGAACACTGAAGCTTTCTTT. It specifies CASSLAGDMNTEAFF.

The chain joins TRBV4-1 to TRBJ2-1; D gene unclear. Germline CDR1 MGHRA, CDR2 YSYEKL. The CDR3 spans 16 residues. Trimming removed 4 bases at V and 5 bases at J, with 18 bases between. The CDR3 region is CASSLTDGPGHNEQFF. The CDR3 coding sequence is TGCGCCAGCAGCCTCACGGACGGGCCTGGCCACAATGAGCAGTTCTTC.

This clonotype was picked up many times. The chain has TRBV7-9 and TRBJ1-2; D unresolved. Germline V gene sequence: CDR1 SEHNR, CDR2 FQNEAQ (reference sequence). The CDR3 totals 14 residues. V was clipped by 3 bases and J by 4 bases, with 12 bases between them. CDR3 bases: TGTGCCAGCAGCTTTCAGGCTCGAGCCTATGGCTACACCTTC. It specifies CASSFQARAYGYTF.

This clonotype was picked up a small number of times. This sequence joins TRBV9 and TRBJ1-6; no clear D. Trimming took off 4 bases at V and 5 bases at J, with 10 bases between the two ends. CDR1 and CDR2 (germline): SGDLS, YYNGEE. The CDR3 covers 14 residues. The CDR3 here is CASSYRADNSPLHF. In DNA form, the CDR3 reads TGTGCCAGCAGCTATCGGGCGGATAATTCACCCCTCCACTTT.

This clonotype has a count of ten or more. J is TRBJ2-1 and V is TRBV27; 11 bases agree with TRBD2. J gave up 4 bases and V 2 bases, and 10 bases lay outside the gene matches. The CDR3 is made up of 18 amino acids. In germline, CDR1 is MNHEY, CDR2 SMNVEV (reference sequence). This CDR3 reads CASSLNSGRASGYNEQFF. The CDR3, as DNA: TGTGCCAGCAGTTTAAATAGCGGGAGGGCCTCGGGTTACAATGAGCAGTTCTTC.

This clonotype was seen many times. This chain connects TRBV4-1 to TRBJ2-3; D possibly corresponds to TRBD2 (5 bases). There are 14 residues in the CDR3. Per the germline V gene, CDR1 is MGHRA and CDR2 is YSYEKL. V was clipped by 4 bases and J by 0 bases, with 8 bases between them. The CDR3 loop reads CASSRTFSTDTQYF. For the CDR3, the DNA is TGCGCCAGCAGCCGGACTTTTAGCACAGATACGCAGTATTTT.

This clonotype was recorded a few times. The chain couples TRBV27 to TRBJ2-7; TRBD2 aligns across 13 bases. Germline trimming cut 2 bases from V and 3 bases from J; bases unmatched to any gene: 4. In germline, CDR1 is MNHEY, CDR2 SMNVEV (reference sequence). The CDR3 extends over 16 amino acids. The CDR3 sequence: CASSLLGLAGVYEQYF. For the CDR3, the DNA is TGTGCCAGCAGTTTACTTGGACTAGCGGGAGTCTACGAGCAGTACTTC.

This clonotype was observed at least ten times. This sequence joins TRBV6-1 and TRBJ1-1; TRBD1 might be the D (6 bases). From germline, CDR1 is MNHNS and CDR2 SASEGT. This CDR3 comprises 13 residues. Deletions cut 10 bases from V and 8 bases from J, with 20 bases between. CDR3 nucleotide sequence: TGTGCCATCCTCCCTTGGGACATCGTCGAAGCTTTCTTT. It yields the protein CAILPWDIVEAFF.

This chain connects TRBV27 to TRBJ2-5; 11 bases are shared with TRBD2. The germline gives CDR1 MNHEY, CDR2 SMNVEV (reference sequence). J gave up 1 base and V 5 bases, and 6 bases lay outside the gene matches. This CDR3 contains 16 residues. CDR3: CASSSTSGRSQETQYF. The CDR3 coding sequence is TGTGCCAGCAGTAGTACTAGCGGGAGAAGCCAAGAGACCCAGTACTTC.

The table lists this clonotype with many counts. CDR3: CASRAGTSGRFDPYEQYF. DNA of the CDR3: TGTGCCAGCAGAGCCGGGACTAGCGGGAGGTTTGACCCCTACGAGCAGTACTTC. The chain carries TRBV2 and TRBJ2-7, with 15 bases aligning to TRBD2. The CDR3 is made up of 18 amino acids. The V segment lost 6 bases and the J segment 2 bases; nucleotides outside the gene matches: 11. Germline V gives CDR1 SNHLY, CDR2 FYNNEI.

At least ten counts were recorded for this clonotype. The chain links TRBV7-9 to TRBJ2-1; TRBD2 matches 7 bases. The CDR3 is 16 amino acids. Germline V gene sequence: CDR1 SEHNR, CDR2 FQNEAQ (reference sequence). With 5 bases clipped from V and 4 bases from J, the junction kept 11 bases outside the gene matches. The DNA for the CDR3 is TGTGCCAGCAGCCCCCGGGGGAGCGGGGTTTACAATGAGCAGTTCTTC. This translates into CASSPRGSGVYNEQFF.

The sample holds many counts of this clonotype. This sequence joins TRBV10-3 and TRBJ2-3; no clear D gene. The germline CDR1 and CDR2 sequences are ENHRY and SYGVKD. V was trimmed by 0 bases and J by 4 bases, leaving 8 bases between them. The CDR3 is 14 residues long. The CDR3 is CAISESNSPDTQYF. The CDR3 nucleotides read TGTGCCATCAGTGAGTCGAATAGCCCAGATACGCAGTATTTT.

The genes are TRBV20-1 and TRBJ1-2; D perhaps matches TRBD1 (6 bases). The CDR3 loop spans 14 amino acids. Per the germline V gene, CDR1 is DFQATT and CDR2 is SNEGSKA (reference sequence). The ends were cut back, 4 bases at V and 6 bases at J, with 18 bases in the middle. In DNA form, the CDR3 reads TGCAGTGCTATACAGGGTTACGGGATGAATGGCTACACCTTC. It encodes CSAIQGYGMNGYTF.

The chain recombines TRBV15 with TRBJ1-5; D is unresolved. Germline CDR1 is LNHNV and CDR2 is YYDKDF (reference sequence). Trimming took off 2 bases at V and 0 bases at J, with 8 bases between the two ends. The CDR3 sequence is 15 residues long. CDR3 in amino acids: CATSRNSYSNQPQHF. The CDR3 DNA is TGTGCCACCAGCAGAAACAGTTATAGCAATCAGCCCCAGCATTTT.

The chain combines TRBV15 with TRBJ1-5; maybe TRBD1 (6 bases). This CDR3 is 14 amino acids long. Germline-derived CDR1 and CDR2 are LNHNV and YYDKDF (reference sequence). Trimming stripped 4 bases from V and 5 bases from J, with 12 bases between. CDR3 in amino acids: CATSNRDNYQPQHF. As DNA, the CDR3 is TGTGCCACCAGCAACCGGGACAACTATCAGCCCCAGCATTTT.

A note on this clonotype: A much bigger clone sits one base away, suggesting this may be a read error. V is TRBV29-1 and J is TRBJ1-1; 8 bases map to TRBD1. CDR1 SQVTM and CDR2 ANQGSEA come from the germline V gene. V lost 6 bases, J lost 6 bases, and 6 bases stayed unmatched. The CDR3 contains 12 residues. CDR3 nucleotides: TGCAGCGTGACAGGGGTAGAAGCTGAAGCTTTCTTT. It translates to CSVTGVEAEAFF.

This clonotype occurred a few times. This chain links TRBV4-1 with TRBJ2-7; D not resolved. With 0 bases removed from V and 6 bases from J, the gap between germline ends came to 6 bases. Germline lookup yields CDR1 MGHRA and CDR2 YSYEKL. The CDR3 spans 12 residues. CDR3 loop: CASSQDGIEQYF. DNA of the CDR3: TGCGCCAGCAGCCAAGATGGGATCGAGCAGTACTTC.

The table lists this clonotype with many counts. V is TRBV7-9 and J is TRBJ1-1, with a weak D call TRBD1 (5 bases). The CDR3 length is 15 residues. V gave up 4 bases and J gave up 6 bases, with 18 bases separating them. Germline V gene lookup returns CDR1 SEHNR and CDR2 FQNEAQ (reference sequence). The chain's CDR3 is CASSSETAMGAEAFF. The DNA for the CDR3 is TGTGCCAGCAGCTCGGAGACAGCGATGGGGGCTGAAGCTTTCTTT.